This T cell receptor (beta chain) emerged from a study of cytomegalovirus exposure and HLA in healthy donors. Per germline, CDR1 MDHEN and CDR2 SYDVKM. V lost 4 bases, J lost 3 bases, and 2 bases stayed unmatched. This CDR3 contains 14 residues. Primers for the PCR totalled 60 Vbeta and 13 Jbeta. Produced via immunoSEQ multiplex PCR; TCRdb's table is partial and in-frame only. Of around 80,000 clones listed, 60% to 80% are singletons. The receptor was derived from a female donor in good health and CMV-seronegative. Sequenced input: PBMCs. The chain uses TRBV28 and TRBJ2-7, with 11 bases fitting TRBD2. The CDR3 DNA reads TGTGCCAGCAGTTATAGCGGGAGGGGCTACGAGCAGTACTTC. It codes for CASSYSGRGYEQYF.